Presented here are 14 T cell receptor beta chains from one specimen sequenced in a study of human T cells and chemical hapten exposure. Regarding time point: patch test 2, 6 weeks after DPC sensitization. Treatment described: therapeutic diphenylcyclopropenone sensitization with weekly scalp DPC. Each CDR3 protein gets one entry after TCRdb re-called the RACE reads with MiXCR. This sample yields tens of thousands of distinct CDR3 sequences, of which more than 9.5% are seen a single time; about 2% belongs to the top ten. This specimen consisted of whole blood, obtained in connection with sensitization to the hapten diphenylcyclopropenone (DPC). The origin of the receptors is a man aged 40-55 years with alopecia areata. Some clones in this sample may be carry-over from other donors' samples.

This clonotype was seen more than once but under ten times. The chain uses TRBV9 and TRBJ1-1, with 7 bases fitting TRBD1. The CDR3 runs 17 residues. J lost 0 bases, V lost 0 bases, and 8 bases had no gene match. Germline CDR1 SGDLS, CDR2 YYNGEE. The CDR3 loop is CASSVVGTANLNTEAFF. CDR3 nucleotides: TGTGCCAGCAGCGTAGTCGGGACAGCCAATCTGAACACTGAAGCTTTCTTT.

J is TRBJ2-7 and V is TRBV10-3, with no clear D. CDR3 length: 12 residues. Germline V gives CDR1 ENHRY, CDR2 SYGVKD. Trimming took 6 bases from V and 4 from J, leaving 10 bases between them. The DNA of the CDR3 is TGTGCCATCAGCCCTCTGGGATACGAGCAGTACTTC. This sequence encodes CAISPLGYEQYF.

The genes are TRBV20-1 and TRBJ2-3; 7 bases line up with TRBD2. Germline CDR1 DFQATT, CDR2 SNEGSKA (reference sequence). The trim removed 5 bases at V and 2 bases at J, leaving 4 bases unmatched. CDR3 length: 13 residues. As DNA, the CDR3 is TGCAGTGCTTTCCTAGCGGTCACAGATACGCAGTATTTT. Translation gives CSAFLAVTDTQYF.

This clonotype has a handful of counts. The chain carries TRBV7-9 and TRBJ1-5; possibly TRBD1 for D (6 bases). The CDR3 totals 17 residues. Trimming took off 5 bases at V and 0 bases at J, with 17 bases between the two ends. Germline CDR1 reads SEHNR; CDR2 reads FQNEAQ (reference sequence). This CDR3 reads CASSRAIGQYSNQPQHF. In nucleotides, the CDR3 is TGTGCCAGCAGCCGCGCCATCGGACAGTATAGCAATCAGCCCCAGCATTTT.

This clonotype showed up just a few times. The V gene is TRBV11-1, the J gene TRBJ1-1; weak D call: TRBD1 (5 bases). The CDR3 extends over 14 amino acids. V shed 5 bases and J shed 1 base, with 11 bases lying between them. The germline V gene has CDR1 SGHAT and CDR2 FQDESV (reference sequence). CDR3 in amino acids: CASSLRGRNTEAFF. The CDR3 coding sequence is TGTGCCAGCAGCCTCCGGGGCAGGAACACTGAAGCTTTCTTT.

V and J are TRBV6-2 or TRBV6-3 and TRBJ1-5; D perhaps matches TRBD1 (6 bases). Germline-derived CDR1 and CDR2 are MNHEY and SVGEGT. This CDR3 region has 15 residues. Trimming took off 5 bases at V and 0 bases at J, with 11 bases between the two ends. The CDR3 reads CASSTLQGSNQPQHF. The CDR3 DNA sequence: TGTGCCAGCAGTACCCTACAGGGTAGCAATCAGCCCCAGCATTTT.

There are many counts of this clonotype. The gene calls are TRBV20-1 and TRBJ2-3, with D possibly being TRBD2 (6 bases). Germline V CDR1 and CDR2: DFQATT, SNEGSKA (reference sequence). Trimming shortened V by 3 bases and J by 0 bases, and 13 bases separated the two germline ends. The CDR3 is made up of 15 amino acids. This CDR3 is CSASSGEESTDTQYF. The CDR3, as DNA: TGCAGTGCTAGTTCGGGGGAGGAAAGCACAGATACGCAGTATTTT.

V gene TRBV24-1 combines with J gene TRBJ1-2; tentatively, D is TRBD1 (5 bases). Germline CDR1 and CDR2: KGHDR and SFDVKD. This CDR3 comprises 14 residues. Trimming pared 3 bases from V and 7 bases from J, leaving 14 bases between. The CDR3 DNA reads as TGTGCCACCAGTGATCCTGTGCAGGGCCCTGGCTACACCTTC. It yields the protein CATSDPVQGPGYTF.

The sample holds a few counts of this clonotype. V gene TRBV7-9 combines with J gene TRBJ1-1, with a weak D call TRBD1 (6 bases). This CDR3 has 15 amino acids. V was clipped by 5 bases and J by 1 base, with 14 bases between them. Germline CDR1 SEHNR, CDR2 FQNEAQ (reference sequence). Written as DNA, the CDR3 is TGTGCCAGCAGCGTCCACAGGGACGGGAACACTGAAGCTTTCTTT. It translates to CASSVHRDGNTEAFF.

This chain uses TRBV6-2 or TRBV6-3 with TRBJ2-7, with unresolved D. The CDR3 sequence is 13 residues long. V shed 2 bases and J shed 0 bases, with 5 bases lying between them. Germline CDR1 MNHEY, CDR2 SVGEGT. CDR3 nucleotide sequence: TGTGCCAGCAGTTACAGGAGCTCCTACGAGCAGTACGTC. Its protein is CASSYRSSYEQYV.

This chain uses TRBV12-3 or TRBV12-4 with TRBJ2-7, with 9 bases aligning to TRBD2. V lost 6 bases to trimming and J lost 7 bases; unmatched junction nucleotides: 16. This CDR3 is 16 amino acids long. The CDR3 sequence: CASSRYSGRGVEEQYF. CDR3 nucleotide sequence: TGTGCCAGCAGCAGATATAGCGGGAGAGGGGTGGAAGAGCAGTACTTC.

V gene TRBV4-2 combines with J gene TRBJ2-2, with no clear D. The V and J ends lost 0 bases and 5 bases respectively, with 4 bases between them. CDR1 and CDR2 from the germline V gene are LGHNA and YNFKEQ. The CDR3 is 13 residues long. The CDR3 reads CASSQDLTGELFF. The CDR3 DNA sequence: TGTGCCAGCAGCCAAGATTTAACCGGGGAGCTGTTTTTT.

The V gene is TRBV6-6, the J gene TRBJ2-7, with 8 nucleotides matching TRBD1. CDR3 length: 14 amino acids. V lost 2 bases to trimming and J lost 5 bases; unmatched junction nucleotides: 5. Germline assignment: CDR1 MNHNY and CDR2 SVGAGI (reference sequence). CDR3: CASSYPGGSDEQYF. The CDR3 DNA follows: TGTGCCAGCAGTTACCCAGGGGGCTCGGACGAGCAGTACTTC.

This clonotype appeared a few times. The chain links TRBV6-2 or TRBV6-3 to TRBJ2-1; 11 nucleotides line up with TRBD2. Germline-derived CDR1 and CDR2 are MNHEY and SVGEGT. CDR3 length: 14 amino acids. V lost 8 bases, J lost 5 bases, and 5 bases stayed unmatched. The CDR3 reads CASQGLAVNNEQFF. The CDR3 bases are TGTGCCAGCCAGGGACTAGCGGTCAACAATGAGCAGTTCTTC.